These T cell receptor beta chains were read from a single sample in a study of T cell clones after liver transplantation. Profiled with immunoSEQ multiplex PCR; TCRdb holds only in-frame clones, not every one. The sample contains tens of thousands of clones, 90% of which appear only once. The sample in question was CD4+ T cells from blood, obtained before liver transplant. These receptors all stem from a human donor who received a liver transplant. The conserved cysteine and the conserved F or W are not part of the CDR3 here. Fields, in order: J gene, V gene, CDR3 protein.

j_gene: TRBJ2-3; v_gene: TRBV11-2; CDR3aa: ASSNLLAGGADTQY
j_gene: TRBJ2-5; v_gene: TRBV30; CDR3aa: AWSPRLAGGSRVETQY
j_gene: TRBJ1-5; v_gene: TRBV7-8; CDR3aa: ASSLVRGKLNQPQH
j_gene: TRBJ1-5; v_gene: TRBV29-1; CDR3aa: SVGAGLNQPQH
j_gene: TRBJ2-5; v_gene: TRBV2; CDR3aa: ASSERGTQY
j_gene: TRBJ2-7; v_gene: TRBV9; CDR3aa: ASSTGSDGPKGEQY
j_gene: TRBJ1-4; v_gene: TRBV5-1; CDR3aa: ASSLDARGEKLF
j_gene: TRBJ1-1; v_gene: TRBV5-1; CDR3aa: ASSSLTQGPMNTEAF
j_gene: TRBJ1-3; v_gene: TRBV6-1; CDR3aa: ATQPGIKGNTIY
j_gene: TRBJ2-7; v_gene: TRBV5-1; CDR3aa: ASSLTSGNSYEQY
j_gene: TRBJ2-2; v_gene: TRBV7-2; CDR3aa: ASSYTSAINTGELF
j_gene: TRBJ2-3; v_gene: TRBV21-1; CDR3aa: ASSPSGGEDTQY
j_gene: TRBJ2-7; v_gene: TRBV5-1; CDR3aa: ASSLTSGTYEQY
j_gene: TRBJ1-6; v_gene: TRBV5-4; CDR3aa: ASSTKGRFYNSPLH
j_gene: TRBJ2-3; v_gene: TRBV11-3; CDR3aa: ASSSDQTSGFADTQY
j_gene: TRBJ2-3; v_gene: TRBV5-1; CDR3aa: ASRTTGEEDTQY
j_gene: TRBJ1-3; v_gene: TRBV28; CDR3aa: ASSPARGQGAVGNTIY
j_gene: TRBJ1-4; v_gene: TRBV6-6; CDR3aa: ASSRQGRNEKLF
j_gene: TRBJ2-2; v_gene: TRBV30; CDR3aa: AWKQAETGELF
j_gene: TRBJ2-1; v_gene: TRBV19; CDR3aa: ASSIASSGRSYNEQF
j_gene: TRBJ2-6; v_gene: TRBV6-5; CDR3aa: ASQGSSGANVLT
j_gene: TRBJ2-7; v_gene: TRBV6-6; CDR3aa: ASSYGTESYEQY
j_gene: TRBJ1-5; v_gene: TRBV19; CDR3aa: ASSIDSFEPQH
j_gene: TRBJ2-3; v_gene: TRBV7-2; CDR3aa: ASSLSGTSDSYTQY
j_gene: TRBJ1-5; v_gene: TRBV12-2; CDR3aa: ASRLVFPTRQPQH
j_gene: TRBJ1-4; v_gene: TRBV4-3; CDR3aa: ASSPEGTVSEKLF
j_gene: TRBJ1-1; v_gene: TRBV27; CDR3aa: ASSFFGQGDTEAF
j_gene: TRBJ2-5; v_gene: TRBV29-1; CDR3aa: SVDRYQETQY
j_gene: TRBJ2-3; v_gene: TRBV28; CDR3aa: ASSGGTGGTDTQY
j_gene: TRBJ1-1; v_gene: TRBV11-3; CDR3aa: ASSLAQGAVKAEAF
j_gene: TRBJ1-2; v_gene: TRBV6-9; CDR3aa: ATQAREYYGYT
j_gene: TRBJ2-5; v_gene: TRBV6-1; CDR3aa: ASSEGGWPSFETQY
j_gene: TRBJ1-2; v_gene: TRBV6-1; CDR3aa: ASSEKVRDYGYT
j_gene: TRBJ2-4; v_gene: TRBV19; CDR3aa: ASSTRTSGSPLAKNIQY
j_gene: TRBJ1-1; v_gene: TRBV7-3; CDR3aa: ASSAGGMNTEAF
j_gene: TRBJ2-3; v_gene: TRBV27; CDR3aa: ASSLSGRARTDTQY
j_gene: TRBJ1-4; v_gene: TRBV11-2; CDR3aa: ASSLGLALGEKLF
j_gene: TRBJ2-1; v_gene: TRBV6-6; CDR3aa: ASSYSTQGNEQF
j_gene: TRBJ2-5; v_gene: TRBV29-1; CDR3aa: SFEGTGSREQY
j_gene: TRBJ2-1; v_gene: TRBV29-1; CDR3aa: SVVGRLAGDEQF
j_gene: TRBJ2-5; v_gene: TRBV7-9; CDR3aa: ASSPSGRREQETQY
j_gene: TRBJ1-4; v_gene: TRBV7-2; CDR3aa: ASRTGTQGGANEKLF
j_gene: TRBJ2-7; v_gene: TRBV11-3; CDR3aa: ASSPSGTGRTYEQY
j_gene: TRBJ1-5; v_gene: TRBV28; CDR3aa: ASSDIRTGYQPQH
j_gene: TRBJ2-1; v_gene: TRBV6-6; CDR3aa: ASSSTSGSNNEQF
j_gene: TRBJ2-5; v_gene: TRBV4-1; CDR3aa: ASGRGDTQETQY
j_gene: TRBJ2-5; v_gene: TRBV4-3; CDR3aa: ASSQGTVPSTQY
j_gene: TRBJ1-5; v_gene: TRBV7-2; CDR3aa: ASSLGETGGAEPQH
j_gene: TRBJ2-2; v_gene: TRBV2; CDR3aa: ASSELAGTGELF
j_gene: TRBJ2-1; v_gene: TRBV18; CDR3aa: ASSRTGTGYNEQF
j_gene: TRBJ2-2; v_gene: TRBV5-1; CDR3aa: ASSWESTGELF
j_gene: TRBJ1-5; v_gene: TRBV19; CDR3aa: ASKSDHSNQPQH
j_gene: TRBJ1-4; v_gene: TRBV19; CDR3aa: ASSKPRQGNEKLF